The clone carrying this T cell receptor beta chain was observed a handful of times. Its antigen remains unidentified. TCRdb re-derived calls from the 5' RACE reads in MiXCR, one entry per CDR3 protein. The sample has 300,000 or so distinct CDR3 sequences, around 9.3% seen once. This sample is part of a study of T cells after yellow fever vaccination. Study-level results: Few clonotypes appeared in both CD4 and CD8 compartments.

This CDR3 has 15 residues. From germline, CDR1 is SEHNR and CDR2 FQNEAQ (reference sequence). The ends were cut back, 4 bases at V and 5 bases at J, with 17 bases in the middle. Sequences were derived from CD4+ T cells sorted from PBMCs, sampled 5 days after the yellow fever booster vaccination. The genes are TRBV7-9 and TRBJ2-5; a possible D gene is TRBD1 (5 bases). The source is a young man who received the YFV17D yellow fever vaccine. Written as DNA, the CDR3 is TGTGCCAGCAGCTCCCGACAGACCGCCGGGGAGACCCAGTACTTC. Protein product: CASSSRQTAGETQYF. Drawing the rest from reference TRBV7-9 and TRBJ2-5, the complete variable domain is DTGVSQNPRHKITKRGQNVTFRCDPISEHNRLYWYRQTLGQGPEFLTYFQNEAQLEKSRLLSDRFSAERPKGSFSTLEIQRTEQGDSAMYLCASSSRQTAGETQYFGPGTRLLVL.